Listed below are T cell receptor beta chains from one sample, sequenced in a study of blood T cell repertoires in COVID-19. Method: immunoSEQ multiplex PCR; TCRdb's copy keeps in-frame clones and lacks some. The sample lists roughly 340,000 clones, around 87% occurring once. The sequencing sample was made of peripheral blood. The receptors were gathered from a woman aged 45-65 years with COVID-19, enrolled during active disease. Both conserved end residues are part of each CDR3. The D gene is left open where the match is weak. Clone sizes are given selectively: once, few, many, or a class where the clone is expanded.

clone_size: NA
j_call: TRBJ1-1
d_call: NA
v_call: TRBV19
cdr3_aa: CASTIRQGMPEAFF

clone_size: few
j_call: TRBJ2-2
d_call: NA
v_call: TRBV6-5
cdr3_aa: CASVRVTPNTGELFF

clone_size: NA
j_call: TRBJ2-2
d_call: TRBD2
v_call: TRBV7-3
cdr3_aa: CASSLRVAGTGELFF

clone_size: NA
j_call: TRBJ2-2
d_call: NA
v_call: TRBV24-1
cdr3_aa: CATSAQGRTGELFF

clone_size: NA
j_call: TRBJ2-1
d_call: NA
v_call: TRBV19
cdr3_aa: CASSIGGQTYNEQFF

clone_size: few
j_call: TRBJ1-1
d_call: NA
v_call: TRBV29-1
cdr3_aa: CSVDVSTEAFF

clone_size: NA
j_call: TRBJ2-5
d_call: NA
v_call: TRBV11-2
cdr3_aa: CASSWATRETQYF

clone_size: NA
j_call: TRBJ1-2
d_call: NA
v_call: TRBV4-1
cdr3_aa: CASSPLGTSVRGYTF

clone_size: NA
j_call: TRBJ2-5
d_call: TRBD2
v_call: TRBV7-2
cdr3_aa: CASSPGLAGPKKETQYF

clone_size: NA
j_call: TRBJ2-2
d_call: TRBD2
v_call: TRBV27
cdr3_aa: CASSLDFGLAANTGELFF

clone_size: NA
j_call: TRBJ2-1
d_call: NA
v_call: TRBV20-1
cdr3_aa: CSASYNTKQFF

clone_size: NA
j_call: TRBJ1-5
d_call: TRBD1
v_call: TRBV4-1
cdr3_aa: CASSAGQGDQPQHF

clone_size: NA
j_call: TRBJ1-1
d_call: TRBD1
v_call: TRBV6-5
cdr3_aa: CASTRQGNTEAFF

clone_size: NA
j_call: TRBJ2-1
d_call: TRBD2
v_call: TRBV23-1
cdr3_aa: CASSHREGGYNEQFF

clone_size: NA
j_call: TRBJ2-1
d_call: NA
v_call: TRBV6-6
cdr3_aa: CASRRESSYNEQFF

clone_size: NA
j_call: TRBJ2-1
d_call: NA
v_call: TRBV7-2
cdr3_aa: CASSLIQREQFF

clone_size: few
j_call: TRBJ1-1
d_call: NA
v_call: TRBV11-2
cdr3_aa: CASSPGLGARTEAFF

clone_size: NA
j_call: TRBJ1-5
d_call: TRBD1
v_call: TRBV6-1
cdr3_aa: CASSERGQGNQPQHF

clone_size: NA
j_call: TRBJ2-2
d_call: NA
v_call: TRBV11-3
cdr3_aa: CASSPGGSNGELFF

clone_size: NA
j_call: TRBJ1-2
d_call: NA
v_call: TRBV21-1
cdr3_aa: CASILRFLGYTF

clone_size: NA
j_call: TRBJ2-7
d_call: TRBD1
v_call: TRBV3-1/TRBV3-2
cdr3_aa: CASSQDGDRQTYEQYF

clone_size: NA
j_call: TRBJ2-3
d_call: TRBD1
v_call: TRBV27
cdr3_aa: CAAVLPGQGVSGGIDTQYF

clone_size: NA
j_call: TRBJ2-7
d_call: TRBD2
v_call: TRBV7-2
cdr3_aa: CASSPPSGGGREQYF

clone_size: NA
j_call: TRBJ1-2
d_call: TRBD1
v_call: TRBV2
cdr3_aa: CASSRTGNYGYTF

clone_size: NA
j_call: TRBJ1-1
d_call: TRBD1
v_call: TRBV5-1
cdr3_aa: CASSFPTGVNTEAFF

clone_size: NA
j_call: TRBJ2-7
d_call: NA
v_call: TRBV19
cdr3_aa: CASSILVHGYEQYF

clone_size: NA
j_call: TRBJ2-1
d_call: NA
v_call: TRBV5-4
cdr3_aa: CASSFDRSISYNEQFF

clone_size: NA
j_call: TRBJ2-1
d_call: TRBD2
v_call: TRBV7-3
cdr3_aa: CASSSGLAGGGEQFF

clone_size: NA
j_call: TRBJ2-1
d_call: TRBD2
v_call: TRBV11-3
cdr3_aa: CASSERGLAGHNEQFF

clone_size: NA
j_call: TRBJ2-2
d_call: NA
v_call: TRBV9
cdr3_aa: CASSVGDRFTGELFF

clone_size: NA
j_call: TRBJ1-1
d_call: NA
v_call: TRBV9
cdr3_aa: CASSVSMNTEAFF

clone_size: NA
j_call: TRBJ2-7
d_call: TRBD1
v_call: TRBV11-2
cdr3_aa: CASRTTGGGYEQYF

clone_size: NA
j_call: TRBJ2-3
d_call: TRBD2
v_call: TRBV7-2
cdr3_aa: CASSLAPGLAGGGSADTQYF

clone_size: NA
j_call: TRBJ1-5
d_call: TRBD1
v_call: TRBV6-2/TRBV6-3
cdr3_aa: CASSYRRQGSQPQHF

clone_size: NA
j_call: TRBJ2-2
d_call: NA
v_call: TRBV6-4
cdr3_aa: CASSDSRGRTGELFF

clone_size: NA
j_call: TRBJ1-2
d_call: TRBD1
v_call: TRBV7-9
cdr3_aa: CASSLSWDRDYGYTF

clone_size: NA
j_call: TRBJ1-1
d_call: NA
v_call: TRBV7-3
cdr3_aa: CASTEGGGTEAFF

clone_size: few
j_call: TRBJ2-7
d_call: TRBD1
v_call: TRBV10-2
cdr3_aa: CASTGQGLGQYF

clone_size: NA
j_call: TRBJ2-3
d_call: TRBD1
v_call: TRBV19
cdr3_aa: CASSIPGQGAGDTQYF

clone_size: NA
j_call: TRBJ1-2
d_call: TRBD1
v_call: TRBV27
cdr3_aa: CASSPTGTGYGYTF

clone_size: NA
j_call: TRBJ2-3
d_call: NA
v_call: TRBV4-3
cdr3_aa: CASSQEIRLLSGTDTQYF

clone_size: NA
j_call: TRBJ2-7
d_call: NA
v_call: TRBV6-1
cdr3_aa: CASSTSGSYEQYF

clone_size: NA
j_call: TRBJ2-1
d_call: TRBD1
v_call: TRBV5-1
cdr3_aa: CASGPDRGLYNEQFF

clone_size: NA
j_call: TRBJ1-1
d_call: NA
v_call: TRBV11-3
cdr3_aa: CASSLDLRTEAFF

clone_size: once
j_call: TRBJ2-5
d_call: TRBD1
v_call: TRBV29-1
cdr3_aa: CSVARTDRVGTQYF

clone_size: few
j_call: TRBJ1-4
d_call: TRBD1
v_call: TRBV19
cdr3_aa: CASGDRVGEKLFF

clone_size: NA
j_call: TRBJ1-2
d_call: NA
v_call: TRBV6-1
cdr3_aa: CASSEVGRVEGYTF

clone_size: NA
j_call: TRBJ2-7
d_call: TRBD1
v_call: TRBV20-1
cdr3_aa: CSASRTLGTGAYEQYF

clone_size: many
j_call: TRBJ1-2
d_call: NA
v_call: TRBV6-2/TRBV6-3
cdr3_aa: CASSTGGNGYTF

clone_size: NA
j_call: TRBJ1-1
d_call: TRBD1
v_call: TRBV27
cdr3_aa: CASSLSRQGATEAFF

clone_size: NA
j_call: TRBJ1-1
d_call: NA
v_call: TRBV6-6
cdr3_aa: CASSYGQGGTEAFF

clone_size: NA
j_call: TRBJ1-4
d_call: NA
v_call: TRBV28
cdr3_aa: CASGAPATNEKLFF

clone_size: NA
j_call: TRBJ1-5
d_call: NA
v_call: TRBV12-3/TRBV12-4
cdr3_aa: CASGRDSDQPQHF

clone_size: NA
j_call: TRBJ2-4
d_call: TRBD2
v_call: TRBV11-2
cdr3_aa: CASSLASGILNIQYF

clone_size: NA
j_call: TRBJ1-1
d_call: NA
v_call: TRBV7-9
cdr3_aa: CASTPASGGANTEAFF

clone_size: once
j_call: TRBJ2-5
d_call: NA
v_call: TRBV18
cdr3_aa: CASSPHREETQYF

clone_size: NA
j_call: TRBJ2-5
d_call: TRBD2
v_call: TRBV5-1
cdr3_aa: CASSFVAGGQETQYF

clone_size: NA
j_call: TRBJ1-1
d_call: TRBD1
v_call: TRBV9
cdr3_aa: CASSTRTGGNTEAFF

clone_size: NA
j_call: TRBJ2-2
d_call: TRBD2
v_call: TRBV6-5
cdr3_aa: CASRGTSGSSVFF

clone_size: NA
j_call: TRBJ2-7
d_call: TRBD2
v_call: TRBV7-9
cdr3_aa: CASSETSGGAYEQYF